This T cell receptor beta chain was sequenced for a study of shared clonotypes between healthy human individuals. Sequencing used immunoSEQ multiplex PCR; TCRdb keeps in-frame clones, though not all of them. The table includes 2 million to 2.5 million clones, just over 90% detected once. The germline V gene encodes CDR1 SGHAT and CDR2 FQNNGV. V lost 2 bases, J lost 5 bases, and 13 bases lay in between. CDR3 length: 14 residues. This rearrangement joins TRBV11-2 to TRBJ2-7, with D uncertain. The TCR sequence derives from a man younger than 35 in good health. Some clones in this sample may be carry-over from other donors' samples. Material: naive CD4+ T cells from PBMCs. Subset described: CD45RA+ positively selected. CDR3 sequence reads: CASSLYQEIHEQYF. CDR3 nucleotides: TGTGCCAGCAGCTTATATCAAGAGATCCACGAGCAGTACTTC.